This T cell receptor (beta chain) was observed in a study of T cell responses to AZD1222 COVID-19 vaccine (dated by TCRdb to the early 2020s). At the level of the whole study: AZD1222 recipients with second doses at about 4 weeks or about 12 weeks were pooled, because spike-specific TCR depth and breadth did not differ between schedules. TCR sequencing covered fewer than 250 trial participants: some 210 given two doses of AZD1222 and approximately 26 given two doses of MenACWY control vaccine. Trial participants were enrolled into age subgroups of 18-55, 56-69 and 70-plus years, which contained 148, 28 and 57 TCR-sequenced participants, respectively.

Looking up the germline V gene (reference sequence) yields CDR1 LNHDA and CDR2 SQIVND. Its CDR3 holds 15 amino acids, cysteine through phenylalanine. Here the CDR3 DNA is all that survives: 45 bases in frame from base 1. A distance of 10 bases separates the germline ends of V and J, which lose 2 bases and 3 bases respectively. According to the study, the label for this sample's time point signals: baseline before first vaccination. The vaccinee samples were drawn from two UK trials, COV001 and COV002, one of which was a single-blind randomized controlled phase 2/3 trial testing AZD1222 (ChAdOx1 nCoV-19) in healthy adults. For TCRbeta chain sequencing, PBMC samples were collected from trial participants at day 0 and at day 28 after the second dose. The CDR3 regions of human TCRbeta chains were analyzed by immunosequencing. The study's own analysis went as follows. TCRs in the repertoires were matched against a reference library of SARS-CoV-2-specific TCRs that had been generated with the MIRA antigen-specificity platform. Breadth was defined as the fraction of unique TCRs that were SARS-CoV-2-associated, and depth was defined as the fraction of total T cells that were SARS-CoV-2-associated. Each spike-specific TCR was assigned to its reactive spike region and to a CD4 or CD8 class using the MIRA data. Log10-transformed breadth and depth values were compared by one-way ANOVA with Sidak's multiple comparisons tests. What TCRdb holds here is the immuneACCESS table cut down to in-frame rearrangements. Part of the clones is not present; checked against another copy, under half of the missing clones reflect an unresolved V gene, and the others are unexplained. For V, J and clone size, that table is used; D and trimming come from the DNA. Counted in this sample were about 78,000 clones; about 85% of them appeared once. The ten top clones hold 24% of the sample.

Here is what the overall study found, with its caveats: The vaccine-associated CD4 TCRs covered the entire spike protein, and the dominant responses fell in regions 160-218 and 743-854. Because no samples from the day 14 peak response were available, repertoires could be characterized only after the peak T cell response. Nearly half of unique spike-specific TCRs reportedly recognized epitopes outside regions mutated in the B.1.351 and B.1.1.7 variants. The 56-69-year group was small, and its depth increase did not reach significance, likely because of low power. Participants were mostly white British, with more females than males. The authors suggested clonal diversity may have been underestimated. Conclusions about previously exposed vaccinees were limited because only a handful of AZD1222 recipients were SARS-CoV-2 seropositive at baseline. Spike-specific TCR breadth and depth rose significantly after two AZD1222 doses compared with day 0 and with MenACWY recipients.

Remarks on this clone: Its binding antigen is unknown. Base qualities are missing; no much larger clone stands one base away.

This sequence was found in an adult in good health. The V and J genes are TRBV19 and TRBJ1-4, with TRBD1 as a weak D call on 6 bases. The specimen was peripheral blood, collected on day 0 of AZD1222 vaccination. The CDR3 reads as follows: CASSIRTAPNEKLFF. The sequenced DNA: TGTGCCAGTAGTATACGGACAGCCCCTAATGAAAAACTGTTTTTT.